This T cell receptor (beta chain) comes out of a study of early T cells in non-severe SARS-CoV-2 infection. Study in general: RNA in bulk from unsorted whole blood was sequenced, and chains were unpaired. Overall study results and limits: Matches to VDJdb favored anti-spike CD8 responses and missed private and CD4 specificities.

Comment on this clonotype: Its antigen remains unidentified.

Individually, cDNA molecules had unique molecular identifiers attached to them. MiXCR, applied by TCRdb to the 5' RACE reads, yields one record per CDR3 protein. The table records some 64,000 distinct CDR3 sequences, approximately 10% of them present only once. Sequences were obtained from whole blood. The TCR comes from an adult who was a healthcare worker with PCR-confirmed SARS-CoV-2 infection or an uninfected control (not recorded which).

The CDR3 region is CASSRPGEKLFF. The CDR3 DNA reads TGTGCCAGCAGCCGACCCGGTGAAAAACTGTTTTTT. The chain employs TRBV7-2 and TRBJ1-4, with D unclear. Germline CDR1 and CDR2: SGHTA and FQGNSA. V dropped 5 bases and J dropped 7 bases, with 8 bases sitting between them. The CDR3 is 12 residues long. Full variable domain (rest looked up from reference TRBV7-2 and TRBJ1-4): GAGVSQSPSNKVTEKGKDVELRCDPISGHTALYWYRQSLGQGLEFLIYFQGNSAPDKSGLPSDRFSAERTGGSVSTLTIQRTQQEDSAVYLCASSRPGEKLFFGSGTQLSVL.